Below are 20 T cell receptor beta chains sequenced from a single sample in a study of blood T cell repertoires in COVID-19 (dated by TCRdb to about 2020). Preparation of the library involved the immunoSEQ multiplex PCR assay. TCRdb provides this immuneACCESS table in a form limited to in-frame rearrangements. Some clones are lacking; in checked studies, under half of them reflect an unresolved V gene, and why the rest are absent is not known. The table for this sample lists some 80,000 clones; roughly four fifths of them were counted only once. Around 20% of the sample comes from the top ten. The sample taken for sequencing was peripheral blood. Receptors originate from a woman aged 80 or over with active or convalescent COVID-19.

This clone has only one observation. The rearrangement joins TRBV5-1 to TRBJ2-3; a weak D match, TRBD2 (5 bases). V dropped 4 bases and J dropped 0 bases, with 12 bases sitting between them. CDR1 and CDR2 (germline): SGHRS, YFSETQ. This CDR3 comprises 15 residues. CDR3 sequence reads: CASSDPGISTDTQYF. CDR3 nucleotide sequence: TGCGCCAGCAGCGATCCCGGGATAAGCACAGATACGCAGTATTTT.

This chain joins TRBV6-5 and TRBJ1-2; TRBD1 aligns across 7 bases. Germline CDR1 MNHEY, CDR2 SVGAGI. The CDR3 covers 16 residues. Unmatched junction bases numbered 8, after V lost 4 bases and J lost 0 bases. As DNA, the CDR3 is TGTGCCAGCAGTTTTTCCGGGACAGCCGCTAACTATGGCTACACCTTC. Translation gives CASSFSGTAANYGYTF.

This sequence joins TRBV5-4 and TRBJ2-3, with 12 bases aligning to TRBD2. The length of the CDR3 is 15 residues. J gave up 6 bases and V 4 bases, and 6 bases lay outside the gene matches. Germline V gene sequence: CDR1 SGHNT, CDR2 YYREEE (reference sequence). The CDR3 bases are TGTGCCAGCAGCGCAGCCGGGACTAGCGGGGATACGCAGTATTTT. This codes for CASSAAGTSGDTQYF. Using reference TRBV5-4 and TRBJ2-3 for the parts outside the CDR3, the full variable domain is ETGVTQSPTHLIKTRGQQVTLRCSSQSGHNTVSWYQQALGQGPQFIFQYYREEENGRGNFPPRFSGLQFPNYSSELNVNALELDDSALYLCASSAAGTSGDTQYFGPGTRLTVL.

This chain links TRBV13 with TRBJ2-7, with 13 bases fitting TRBD2. The CDR3 totals 16 residues. The trim removed 5 bases at V and 1 base at J, leaving 5 bases unmatched. CDR1 and CDR2 (germline): PRHDT, FYEKMQ (reference sequence). The CDR3 loop reads CASSTRTSGGSYEQYF. The CDR3 nucleotides are TGTGCCAGCAGCACCAGGACTAGCGGGGGTTCCTACGAGCAGTACTTC.

A few counts support this clone. The chain combines TRBV6-2 or TRBV6-3 with TRBJ2-2; D is unresolved. Germline V gene data show CDR1 as MNHEY and CDR2 as SVGEGT. Trimming took off 5 bases at V and 6 bases at J, with 10 bases between the two ends. This CDR3 has 13 residues. This CDR3 reads CASSKLISGELFF. DNA of the CDR3: TGTGCCAGCAGTAAACTTATTTCCGGGGAGCTGTTTTTT.

The V gene is TRBV3-1 (or the pseudogene TRBV3-2), the J gene TRBJ1-5; TRBD1 agrees at 7 bases. After removal of 9 bases from V and 0 bases from J, the junction contained 2 bases not matched to a gene. Germline-derived CDR1 and CDR2 are LGHDT and YNNKEL (reference sequence). CDR3 size: 13 residues. CDR3 region: CASGTDSNQPQHF. The CDR3 nucleotides read TGTGCCAGTGGGACAGATAGCAATCAGCCCCAGCATTTT.

The V and J genes are TRBV4-3 and TRBJ2-3; tentative D call: TRBD1 (6 bases). This CDR3 region has 17 residues. V was shortened by 2 bases and J by 2 bases, with 17 bases between the two germline ends. Germline V gene lookup returns CDR1 LGHNA and CDR2 YSLEER. CDR3 bases: TGCGCCAGCAGCCAAAGGCAGGGGTTTGGGATCACAGATACGCAGTATTTT. Protein product: CASSQRQGFGITDTQYF.

The rearrangement links TRBV2 to TRBJ2-1, with TRBD2 identical over 9 bases. Germline assignment: CDR1 SNHLY and CDR2 FYNNEI. V gave up 4 bases and J gave up 1 base; unmatched junction bases: 2. CDR3 length: 15 amino acids. CDR3 sequence: CASSGAGGSYNEQFF. In nucleotides, the CDR3 is TGTGCCAGCAGTGGAGCGGGGGGATCCTACAATGAGCAGTTCTTC.

The rearrangement joins TRBV7-2 to TRBJ2-3, with 7 positions matching TRBD1. This CDR3 contains 14 residues. V lost 1 base and J lost 3; bases outside the gene matches: 1. Germline loops: CDR1 SGHTA, CDR2 FQGNSA. CDR3: CASSLDRGTDTQYF. In DNA, the CDR3 is TGTGCCAGCAGCTTAGACAGGGGTACAGATACGCAGTATTTT.

This clone was counted a single time. The chain has TRBV2 and TRBJ2-3; D remains unclear. The CDR3 totals 12 residues. Germline CDR1 SNHLY, CDR2 FYNNEI. V lost 3 bases and J 5 bases, leaving 6 bases between the germline ends. The CDR3 sequence: CASSDGGDTQYF. CDR3 in DNA: TGTGCCAGCAGTGACGGTGGAGATACGCAGTATTTT. Full variable domain (missing parts from reference TRBV2 and TRBJ2-3): EPEVTQTPSHQVTQMGQEVILRCVPISNHLYFYWYRQILGQKVEFLVSFYNNEISEKSEIFDDQFSVERPDGSNFTLKIRSTKLEDSAMYFCASSDGGDTQYFGPGTRLTVL.

The chain recombines TRBV12-5 with TRBJ2-7; 9 nucleotides line up with TRBD1. V shed 6 bases, J shed 2 bases, and the junction held 5 bases outside the gene matches. The CDR3 covers 14 residues. Germline assignment: CDR1 LGHNT and CDR2 FRNRAP. The CDR3: CASGTGQGPYEQYF. As DNA, the CDR3 is TGTGCTAGTGGGACGGGACAGGGCCCCTACGAGCAGTACTTC.

CDR3 nucleotides: TGTGCCAGCAGTTCACTCCCCCTCCCGGGAGTCAGCAATCAGCCCCAGCATTTT. Residues: CASSSLPLPGVSNQPQHF. The genes are TRBV28 and TRBJ1-5; D remains unclear. The CDR3 has 18 residues. The V end was cut by 4 bases, the J end by 1 base, with 20 bases between. Germline V gene sequence: CDR1 MDHEN, CDR2 SYDVKM. Together with reference TRBV28 and TRBJ1-5, the CDR3 gives the full variable domain: DVKVTQSSRYLVKRTGEKVFLECVQDMDHENMFWYRQDPGLGLRLIYFSYDVKMKEKGDIPEGYSVSREKKERFSLILESASTNQTSMYLCASSSLPLPGVSNQPQHFGDGTRLSIL.

The rearrangement joins TRBV21-1 to TRBJ2-7; the table gives TRBD2 as D, unverified against the DNA. TRBV21-1 is reported as a pseudogene. There are 16 residues in the CDR3. The CDR3 coding sequence is TGTGCCAGCAGCGACTATTCCGGGATAAGCTCCTACGAGCAGTACTTC. Its translation: CASSDYSGISSYEQYF.

The chain has TRBV18 and TRBJ1-4, with 7 bases lining up with TRBD1. The CDR3 totals 15 residues. CDR1 is KGHSH and CDR2 is LQKENI in the germline V gene. Unmatched junction bases numbered 4, after V lost 3 bases and J lost 3 bases. The CDR3 loop is CASSPLGTANEKLFF. DNA of the CDR3: TGTGCCAGCTCACCCCTCGGGACAGCTAATGAAAAACTGTTTTTT.

The rearrangement joins TRBV11-2 to TRBJ2-5, with TRBD2 matching 14 bases. The V and J ends lost 3 bases and 2 bases, in that order; junction bases with no gene match: 11. Germline CDR1 reads SGHAT; CDR2 reads FQNNGV. The CDR3 loop spans 19 amino acids. In nucleotides, the CDR3 is TGTGCCAGCAGCTTTCCGACTAGCGGGGGGGTAGAGTCGCAAGAGACCCAGTACTTC. Residues: CASSFPTSGGVESQETQYF.

The CDR3: CASRTDRTQPQHF. The CDR3 DNA is TGTGCCAGCAGGACTGACAGAACTCAGCCCCAGCATTTT. The chain employs TRBV28 and TRBJ1-5, with D perhaps TRBD1 (5 bases). The CDR3 contains 13 residues. The germline V gene has CDR1 MDHEN and CDR2 SYDVKM. V was shortened by 6 bases and J by 6 bases, with 12 bases between the two germline ends.

J is TRBJ1-1 and V is TRBV28; TRBD1 matches 7 bases. There are 15 residues in the CDR3. With 5 bases clipped from V and 4 bases from J, the junction kept 10 bases outside the gene matches. Germline CDR1 reads MDHEN; CDR2 reads SYDVKM. The CDR3, as DNA: TGTGCCAGCAGTCGCCTAGGGGGCGCGGGCACTGAAGCTTTCTTT. Its translation is CASSRLGGAGTEAFF.

This clone was counted only a few times. The V and J genes are TRBV28 and TRBJ1-5, with D uncertain. This CDR3 spans 13 amino acids. In germline, CDR1 is MDHEN, CDR2 SYDVKM. Between the trimmed V and J ends, which lost 8 bases and 6 bases, there was a span of 14 bases. The CDR3 is CASEVGQRQPQHF. The CDR3 nucleotides are TGTGCCAGCGAGGTGGGTCAGCGTCAGCCCCAGCATTTT.

The chain carries TRBV27 and TRBJ1-1, with 10 bases lining up with TRBD1. From germline, CDR1 is MNHEY and CDR2 SMNVEV (reference sequence). The trim removed 5 bases at V and 0 bases at J, leaving 9 bases unmatched. The CDR3 is 17 residues long. DNA for the CDR3: TGTGCCAGCAGTGTTGACCCTGACAGGGGGCTGAACACTGAAGCTTTCTTT. Translating gives CASSVDPDRGLNTEAFF.

This clone was counted between two and nine times. This sequence joins TRBV7-6 and TRBJ2-2; a possible D gene is TRBD2 (6 bases). V was trimmed by 0 bases and J by 4 bases, leaving 9 bases between them. CDR1 SGHVS and CDR2 FNYEAQ come from the germline V gene. The CDR3 totals 15 residues. The CDR3, as DNA: TGTGCCAGCAGCTTAGCGCTCGGGGGCACCGGGGAGCTGTTTTTT. Translating it yields CASSLALGGTGELFF.